This T cell receptor (beta chain) was recovered during a study of cytomegalovirus exposure and HLA in healthy donors. Study results and limitations: Earlier analysis looked at TCR beta V segments, and most were productive about 90% or about 30% of the time. Association of a missense DCLRE1C variant with TCR beta V- and J-gene trimming was reported in a later analysis.

This clone was detected only a few times. Its target is unknown. The CDR3 runs 14 residues. The germline V gene encodes CDR1 SEHNR and CDR2 FQNEAQ (reference sequence). The V and J ends lost 6 bases and 1 base, in that order; junction bases with no gene match: 3. PCR employed 60 Vbeta and 13 Jbeta primers. The repertoire was sequenced with immunoSEQ multiplex PCR; TCRdb's copy has only in-frame clones and lacks some. Here the sample spans 200,000 or so clones, about four fifths being singletons. Material: PBMCs. The V call is TRBV7-9, the J call TRBJ2-3; 8 bases are a match to TRBD1. The receptor's source is a woman in her twenties or thirties in good health and CMV-seropositive. The CDR3 here is CASSMDRGTDTQYF. The CDR3 nucleotides are TGTGCCAGCAGTATGGACAGGGGCACAGATACGCAGTATTTT.